The clone carrying this T cell receptor beta chain was counted a few times. Its specificity is not known. This entry comes from a study of cytomegalovirus exposure and HLA in healthy donors. The PCR contained 60 Vbeta and 13 Jbeta primers. Original methodology: A later analysis counted tens of millions of unique TCR beta chains, around 11 million shared. Produced via immunoSEQ multiplex PCR; TCRdb's table is partial and in-frame only. V, J and clone size derive from that table, while D and trimming were established from the DNA sequence. The sample consists of about 76,000 clones, roughly two thirds of them appearing once. Study-wide results and caveats: For most TCR sequences rarity was the rule, although some public TCRs occurred in many donors.

The sample comprised PBMCs. The receptor comes from a woman between 35 and 50 years old in good health and CMV-seropositive.

The CDR3 sequence is CASSEGSGARETQYF. The CDR3 bases are TGCGCCAGCAGCGAGGGTAGCGGGGCGCGAGAGACCCAGTACTTC. The chain carries TRBV5-1 and TRBJ2-5, with TRBD2 identical over 8 bases. This CDR3 region has 15 residues. The trim removed 4 bases at V and 4 bases at J, leaving 9 bases unmatched. Germline CDR1 SGHRS, CDR2 YFSETQ. Full variable domain (rest looked up from reference TRBV5-1 and TRBJ2-5): KAGVTQTPRYLIKTRGQQVTLSCSPISGHRSVSWYQQTPGQGLQFLFEYFSETQRNKGNFPGRFSGRQFSNSRSEMNVSTLELGDSALYLCASSEGSGARETQYFGPGTRLLVL.